Each of the 28 T cell receptor beta chains below was sequenced from the same sample in a study of spatial heterogeneity in lung cancer. Study-level points and caveats: Tumors with more nonsynonymous mutations had more expanded intratumoral alpha and beta TCRs.

Their specific antigens are unknown. Time point given: sample taken at primary tumor resection. TCRdb redid the calling of the 5' RACE reads with MiXCR, one entry per CDR3 protein. This sample has around 690 distinct CDR3 sequences, with roughly 11% found just once. The source material was lung tumor tissue, sampled at surgery. The source is a female donor with early-stage non-small cell lung cancer.

Within the sample, this clonotype is medium-sized (0.01 to 0.1%). As an off-target read in a library built for alpha chains, this beta chain has a frequency of little significance. The chain recombines TRBV5-1 with TRBJ2-1, with D perhaps TRBD2 (6 bases). Trimming removed 5 bases from V and 2 bases from J, with 17 bases in between. The CDR3 totals 16 residues. From germline, CDR1 is SGHRS and CDR2 YFSETQ. The CDR3 DNA reads as TGCGCCAGCAGTTACTCGGGAGTCCTGACCTACAATGAGCAGTTCTTC. This codes for CASSYSGVLTYNEQFF.

Relative to its sample, this clonotype is large. The library was designed around alpha chains, so this beta chain is a stray read whose abundance carries little weight. The gene calls are TRBV20-1 and TRBJ2-7; D gene unclear. The V end was cut by 5 bases, the J end by 0 bases, with 11 bases between. From germline, CDR1 is DFQATT and CDR2 SNEGSKA (reference sequence). This CDR3 region has 13 residues. The CDR3 protein is CSAHGPHSYEQYF. The CDR3 DNA is TGCAGTGCTCACGGACCTCACTCCTACGAGCAGTACTTC.

By sample share, this clonotype is medium-sized. The library was built for alpha chains, so this beta chain is an off-target read and its size means little. The rearrangement joins TRBV23-1 to TRBJ2-7, with D possibly matching TRBD1 (5 bases). TRBV23-1 is reported as an ORF; its role is uncertain. Between the trimmed V and J ends, which lost 1 base and 3 bases, there was a span of 22 bases. The CDR3 is 18 residues long. The CDR3: CASSQCFGHFKPIYEQYF. As DNA, the CDR3 is TGCGCCAGCAGTCAATGTTTTGGACACTTCAAACCAATCTACGAGCAGTACTTC.

This clonotype rates as large. This beta chain turned up in a library designed for alpha chains; as an off-target read, its abundance says little. The chain carries TRBV6-5 and TRBJ1-2; the D is unclear. With 8 bases removed from V and 8 bases from J, the gap between germline ends came to 12 bases. This CDR3 has 11 amino acids. Per germline, CDR1 MNHEY and CDR2 SVGAGI. This chain's CDR3 is CASLAGGGYTF. CDR3 sequence (DNA): TGTGCCAGCCTGGCGGGAGGGGGCTACACCTTC.

This clonotype is labeled as large (0.1 to 1%). With the library built for alpha chains, this beta chain is off target and its frequency is not meaningful. This sequence joins TRBV30 and TRBJ1-1; 7 positions agree with TRBD1. This CDR3 contains 14 residues. The germline gives CDR1 GTSNPN, CDR2 SVGIG (reference sequence). With V trimmed by 4 bases and J by 0 bases, 5 bases remained unmatched. CDR3 DNA sequence: TGTGCCTGGAACCTAGGACAGGTGAACACTGAAGCTTTCTTT. It is translated as CAWNLGQVNTEAFF.

This clonotype was seen a few times. With the library built for alpha chains, this beta chain is off target and its frequency is not meaningful. The rearrangement links TRBV20-1 to TRBJ2-3; D gene unclear. This CDR3 spans 14 amino acids. The germline gives CDR1 DFQATT, CDR2 SNEGSKA (reference sequence). The V end was cut by 3 bases, the J end by 6 bases, with 16 bases between. CDR3 region: CSARDPQGDDTQYF. CDR3 nucleotide sequence: TGCAGTGCTAGGGACCCCCAAGGAGACGATACGCAGTATTTT.

This clonotype is medium-sized. This beta chain is a stray sequence in a library constructed for alpha chains; its clone size is not meaningful. The rearrangement uses TRBV7-2 and TRBJ1-1; no clear D. This CDR3 comprises 16 residues. Germline V lookup: CDR1 SGHTA, CDR2 FQGNSA. V lost 5 bases, J lost 0 bases, and 16 bases lay in between. The CDR3 DNA reads as TGTGCCAGCAGCCTCCTCCCGGGAGCCATGAACACTGAAGCTTTCTTT. Encoded protein: CASSLLPGAMNTEAFF.

With respect to this clonotype: A much larger clone lies one base from this, so it may be a read error. Little can be read into the size of this beta chain, an off-target read in a library designed for alpha chains. The chain is built from TRBV5-6 and TRBJ2-1; TRBD2 is a possible D gene (5 bases). Deletions cut 3 bases from V and 2 bases from J, with 9 bases between. The germline CDR1 and CDR2 sequences are SGHDT and YYEEEE. The CDR3 is 14 amino acids. CDR3 DNA: TGTGCCAGCAGCTGGGGAGTAGCCTACAATGAGCAGTTCTTC. This codes for CASSWGVAYNEQFF.

Within the sample, this clonotype is medium-sized. This beta chain represents an off-target read in a library built for alpha chains; its size is of limited meaning. The rearrangement uses TRBV20-1 and TRBJ2-5, with a possible D match to TRBD2 (6 bases). V lost 3 bases, J lost 4 bases, and 27 bases lay in between. CDR3 length: 18 residues. The germline gives CDR1 DFQATT, CDR2 SNEGSKA (reference sequence). The CDR3 region is CSARSAVLSNSGGETQYF. CDR3 nucleotides: TGCAGTGCTAGGTCCGCTGTTCTGAGTAACTCCGGGGGAGAGACCCAGTACTTC.

By proportion, this clonotype is medium-sized (0.01 to 0.1%). The library was prepared for alpha chains; this beta chain is a stray read, so its frequency means little. V gene TRBV7-2 combines with J gene TRBJ1-1, with D possibly TRBD1 on 6 matching bases. Germline CDR1 SGHTA, CDR2 FQGNSA. CDR3 length: 14 residues. Trimming cost V 6 bases and J 2 bases, with 13 bases left between them. CDR3 coding DNA: TGTGCCAGCAGAAGGGGGTCAACCAACACTGAAGCTTTCTTT. This gives the protein CASRRGSTNTEAFF. The full variable domain, in which reference TRBV7-2 and TRBJ1-1 provide the parts outside the CDR3, is GAGVSQSPSNKVTEKGKDVELRCDPISGHTALYWYRQSLGQGLEFLIYFQGNSAPDKSGLPSDRFSAERTGGSVSTLTIQRTQQEDSAVYLCASRRGSTNTEAFFGQGTRLTVV.

Relative to its sample, this clonotype is large. Since it is a stray read in a library aimed at alpha chains, this beta chain has a size that is not meaningful. CDR3 nucleotide sequence: TGCAGTGCCAAACACGGTAGAGGAAACACCATATATTTT. The encoded protein is CSAKHGRGNTIYF. This chain uses TRBV20-1 with TRBJ1-3; no definite D call. V was shortened by 6 bases and J by 4 bases, with 13 bases between the two germline ends. This CDR3 has 13 residues. Germline V gene data show CDR1 as DFQATT and CDR2 as SNEGSKA (reference sequence).

By share of the sample, this clonotype is medium-sized. Little can be read into the size of this beta chain, an off-target read in a library designed for alpha chains. The chain joins TRBV5-6 to TRBJ2-1; the D gene is possibly TRBD2 (5 bases). V shed 5 bases and J shed 8 bases, with 20 bases lying between them. The germline V gene encodes CDR1 SGHDT and CDR2 YYEEEE. There are 15 residues in the CDR3. CDR3 region: CASRKTGLVHDEQFF. The CDR3 nucleotides read TGTGCCAGCAGGAAAACGGGATTGGTACACGATGAGCAGTTCTTC.

By share, this clonotype counts as large (0.1 to 1%). As an off-target read in a library built for alpha chains, this beta chain has a frequency of little significance. The chain uses TRBV7-2 and TRBJ1-2; no clear D. Trimming removed 7 bases at V and 0 bases at J, with 21 bases between. The CDR3 is 17 residues long. Germline assignment: CDR1 SGHTA and CDR2 FQGNSA. In DNA form, the CDR3 reads TGTGCCAGCACCCGTTTTCCAAAGGCGCTTCCTAACTATGGCTACACCTTC. This encodes CASTRFPKALPNYGYTF.

On this clonotype: This beta chain is a stray sequence in a library constructed for alpha chains; its clone size is not meaningful. J is TRBJ2-1 and V is TRBV30; D is unclear. Trimming pared 5 bases from V and 10 bases from J, leaving 12 bases between. Germline V gives CDR1 GTSNPN, CDR2 SVGIG (reference sequence). This CDR3 is 11 amino acids long. CDR3 amino acids: CAWCQRSEQFF. DNA of the CDR3: TGTGCCTGGTGTCAGAGGTCCGAGCAGTTCTTC. Drawing the rest from reference TRBV30 and TRBJ2-1, the complete variable domain is SQTIHQWPATLVQPVGSPLSLECTVEGTSNPNLYWYRQAAGRGLQLLFYSVGIGQISSEVPQNLSASRPQDRQFILSSKKLLLSDSGFYLCAWCQRSEQFFGPGTRLTVL.

By share, this clonotype counts as large (0.1 to 1%). This beta chain slipped into a library made for alpha chains as a stray read, so its size is not meaningful. The chain is built from TRBV27 and TRBJ2-5, with TRBD2 matching over 9 bases. The V and J ends lost 2 bases and 5 bases, in that order; junction bases with no gene match: 3. The CDR3 is 14 residues long. CDR1 and CDR2 (germline): MNHEY, SMNVEV (reference sequence). The CDR3 reads CASSLRLAGETQYF. The DNA of the CDR3 is TGTGCCAGCAGTTTACGCCTAGCGGGGGAGACCCAGTACTTC.

This clonotype is labeled large. With the library built for alpha chains, this beta chain is off target and its frequency is not meaningful. The V gene is TRBV10-2, the J gene TRBJ1-2; possibly TRBD1 for D (6 bases). Germline V gives CDR1 WSHSY, CDR2 SAAADI. This CDR3 comprises 15 residues. The V and J ends lost 4 bases and 4 bases respectively, with 16 bases between them. CDR3 region: CASSAGSRQVYGYTF. For the CDR3, the DNA is TGCGCCAGCAGTGCCGGATCCAGACAGGTCTATGGCTACACCTTC.

By share, this clonotype ranks as large (0.1 to 1%). The size of this beta chain means little, since it is a stray read in a library made for alpha chains. This CDR3 is CAWSGQGYEQYF. For the CDR3, the DNA is TGTGCCTGGAGCGGCCAGGGGTACGAGCAGTACTTC. The rearrangement uses TRBV30 and TRBJ2-7; D is possibly TRBD1 (6 bases). With 3 bases removed from V and 4 bases from J, the gap between germline ends came to 10 bases. CDR1 and CDR2 (germline): GTSNPN, SVGIG (reference sequence). There are 12 residues in the CDR3.

By share, this clonotype ranks as medium-sized (0.01 to 0.1%). This beta chain is an unintended read in a library built for alpha chains; its size means little. The gene calls are TRBV6-5 and TRBJ1-6; D is unresolved. The CDR3 extends over 15 amino acids. Trimming removed 6 bases from V and 2 bases from J, with 11 bases in between. Germline loops: CDR1 MNHEY, CDR2 SVGAGI. This CDR3 is CASRRSGAYNSPLHF. CDR3 bases: TGTGCCAGCAGACGGTCTGGGGCCTATAATTCACCCCTCCACTTT.

For this clonotype: Found in a library prepared for alpha chains, this beta chain is an off-target read, and its abundance has little meaning. V and J are TRBV4-3 and TRBJ1-2, with D maybe TRBD1 (6 bases). Germline CDR1 reads LGHNA; CDR2 reads YSLEER. This CDR3 is built from 13 residues. Trimming removed 0 bases from V and 4 bases from J, with 6 bases in between. In nucleotides, the CDR3 is TGCGCCAGCAGCCAAGACAGGGGCTATGGCTACACCTTC. It codes for CASSQDRGYGYTF.

This clonotype is labeled as medium-sized. Given a much more abundant clone one base away, this may be a read error. The library was designed around alpha chains, so this beta chain is a stray read whose abundance carries little weight. The chain recombines TRBV12-3 or TRBV12-4 with TRBJ2-1, with D possibly TRBD1 on 5 matching bases. V was trimmed by 7 bases and J by 0 bases, leaving 16 bases between them. CDR3 length: 16 residues. The CDR3 nucleotides are TGTGCCAGCAACAAAGCAGGGTTCAGCTCCTACAATGAGCAGTTCTTC. Protein product: CASNKAGFSSYNEQFF.

By proportion, this clonotype is large. In a library made to pick up alpha chains, this beta chain is a stray read with a size that means little. The rearrangement joins TRBV7-2 to TRBJ1-1; 11 nucleotides match TRBD1. The junction had 13 bases not matched to a gene; V was cut back by 5 bases and J by 2 bases. The CDR3 length is 18 residues. Germline CDR1 SGHTA, CDR2 FQGNSA. Written as DNA, the CDR3 is TGTGCCAGCAGCACCTGGACAGGGGGCTTGGACAGAAACACTGAAGCTTTCTTT. This encodes CASSTWTGGLDRNTEAFF.

Judged by abundance, this clonotype is large. This beta chain is off target for a library built for alpha chains, so its abundance means little. The rearrangement links TRBV9 to TRBJ1-2; 9 positions agree with TRBD1. The CDR3 has 15 amino acids. Germline CDR1 reads SGDLS; CDR2 reads YYNGEE. The junction had 6 bases not matched to a gene; V was cut back by 2 bases and J by 4 bases. The CDR3 nucleotides read TGTGCCAGCAGCGTGCAGACAGGGGGTTCCTATGGCTACACCTTC. Its translation is CASSVQTGGSYGYTF.

Judged by abundance, this clonotype is large. Because the library targeted alpha chains, this beta chain is an off-target read whose size means little. V gene TRBV20-1 combines with J gene TRBJ1-2; possibly TRBD1 for D (6 bases). V dropped 3 bases and J dropped 8 bases, with 16 bases sitting between them. The CDR3 has 13 residues. Germline CDR1 DFQATT, CDR2 SNEGSKA (reference sequence). Written as DNA, the CDR3 is TGCAGTGCTAGGGACAGTCGTGCCTTGGGCTACACCTTC. It specifies CSARDSRALGYTF.

By frequency in the sample, this clonotype is medium-sized. A library prepared for alpha chains yielded this beta chain as an off-target read; its size is of little meaning. This chain connects TRBV5-1 to TRBJ1-2; the D is unclear. In germline, CDR1 is SGHRS, CDR2 YFSETQ. CDR3 length: 15 residues. Deletions cut 3 bases from V and 0 bases from J, with 12 bases between. The CDR3 coding sequence is TGCGCCAGCAGCTCGGGGTGGTCCTCTAACTATGGCTACACCTTC. This codes for CASSSGWSSNYGYTF.

By sample fraction, this clonotype is medium-sized. This beta chain is off target for a library built for alpha chains, so its abundance means little. This sequence joins TRBV7-9 and TRBJ1-4; D not resolved. Germline V gene data show CDR1 as SEHNR and CDR2 as FQNEAQ (reference sequence). The V end was cut by 1 base, the J end by 8 bases, with 11 bases between. CDR3 length: 14 residues. Here the CDR3 DNA reads TGTGCCAGCAGCTTAGTGGCAACAGTAGAAAAACTGTTTTTT. Translating it yields CASSLVATVEKLFF.

This clonotype is judged medium-sized. Sequence at one end of the junction differs from germline and may be a read error. The library was designed around alpha chains, so this beta chain is a stray read whose abundance carries little weight. The J gene is TRBJ2-1, the V gene TRBV19; 9 bases agree with TRBD2. This CDR3 is 15 amino acids long. From germline, CDR1 is LNHDA and CDR2 SQIVND (reference sequence). CDR3 region: CASSHLGTSYDEQFF. CDR3 bases: TGTGCCAGTAGCCACCTGGGGACTAGCTACGATGAGCAGTTCTTC. Based on the CDR3 plus reference TRBV19 and TRBJ2-1, the full variable domain is DGGITQSPKYLFRKEGQNVTLSCEQNLNHDAMYWYRQDPGQGLRLIYYSQIVNDFQKGDIAEGYSVSREKKESFPLTVTSAQKNPTAFYLCASSHLGTSYDEQFFGPGTRLTVL.

About this clonotype itself: Found in a library prepared for alpha chains, this beta chain is an off-target read, and its abundance has little meaning. This chain links TRBV27 with TRBJ1-4; 9 nucleotides match TRBD1. The germline CDR1 and CDR2 sequences are MNHEY and SMNVEV (reference sequence). There are 16 residues in the CDR3. With 6 bases clipped from V and 6 bases from J, the junction kept 11 bases outside the gene matches. CDR3 bases: TGTGCCAGCAGCATTTTTGCGGGACAGGGAGATGAAAAACTGTTTTTT. This gives the protein CASSIFAGQGDEKLFF.

This clonotype rates as large. Little can be read into the size of this beta chain, an off-target read in a library designed for alpha chains. The V and J genes are TRBV3-1 and TRBJ1-1; D unclear. Trimming pared 4 bases from V and 8 bases from J, leaving 17 bases between. CDR1 is LGHDT and CDR2 is YNNKEL in the germline V gene (reference sequence). The CDR3 spans 14 residues. CDR3 coding DNA: TGTGCCAGCAGCCCATGGGAGAAGGACGGAGAAGCTTTCTTT. Protein sequence: CASSPWEKDGEAFF.